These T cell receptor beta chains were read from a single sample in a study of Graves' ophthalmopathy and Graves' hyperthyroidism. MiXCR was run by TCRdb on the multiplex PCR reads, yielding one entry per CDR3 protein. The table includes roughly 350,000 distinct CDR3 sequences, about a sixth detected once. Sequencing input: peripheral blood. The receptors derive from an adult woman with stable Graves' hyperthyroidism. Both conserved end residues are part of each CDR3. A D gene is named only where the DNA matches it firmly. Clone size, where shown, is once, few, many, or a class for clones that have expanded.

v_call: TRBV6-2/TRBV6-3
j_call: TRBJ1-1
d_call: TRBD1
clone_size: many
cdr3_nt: TGTGCCAGCAGTCGAGACAGGGGAATGAACACTGAAGCTTTCTTT
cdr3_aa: CASSRDRGMNTEAFF

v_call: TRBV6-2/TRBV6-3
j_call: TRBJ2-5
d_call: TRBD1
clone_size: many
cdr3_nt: TGTGCCAGCAGTAACGGACAGGGCGAGACCCAGTACTTC
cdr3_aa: CASSNGQGETQYF

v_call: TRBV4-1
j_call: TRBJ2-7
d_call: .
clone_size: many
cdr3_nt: TGCGCCAGCAGCCAAGATCCGGCCCGTTCCTACGAGCAGTACTTC
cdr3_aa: CASSQDPARSYEQYF

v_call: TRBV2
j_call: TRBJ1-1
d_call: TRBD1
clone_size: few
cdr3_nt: TGTGCCAGCACCGAGGAGGGGGCCTCGACTGAAGCTTTCTTT
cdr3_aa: CASTEEGASTEAFF

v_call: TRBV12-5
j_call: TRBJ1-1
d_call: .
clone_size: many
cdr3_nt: TGTGCTAGTGAGGATTTCCCGTATGAGATCACTGAAGCTTTCTTT
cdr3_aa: CASEDFPYEITEAFF

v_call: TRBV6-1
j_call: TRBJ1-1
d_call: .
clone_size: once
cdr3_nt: TGTGCCAGCAGTGGTGCAAGCCTCACTGAAGCTTTCTTT
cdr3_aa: CASSGASLTEAFF

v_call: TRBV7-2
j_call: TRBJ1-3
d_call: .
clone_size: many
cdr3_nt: TGTGCCAGCAGTCCGGGGGGTCCTAGAAACACCATATATTTT
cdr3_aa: CASSPGGPRNTIYF

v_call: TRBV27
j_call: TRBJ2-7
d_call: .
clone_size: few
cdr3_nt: TGTGCCAGCAGCGACGGGACAGCGGGTCACGAGCAGTACTTC
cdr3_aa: CASSDGTAGHEQYF

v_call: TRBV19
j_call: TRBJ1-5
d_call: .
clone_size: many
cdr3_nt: TGTGCCAGTAACCCGGATAGCAATCAGCCCCAGCATTTT
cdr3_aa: CASNPDSNQPQHF

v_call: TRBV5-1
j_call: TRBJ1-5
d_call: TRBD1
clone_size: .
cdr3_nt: TGCGCCAGCAGCTTAGGGGGCACACTGGAGCCCCAGCATTTT
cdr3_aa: CASSLGGTLEPQHF

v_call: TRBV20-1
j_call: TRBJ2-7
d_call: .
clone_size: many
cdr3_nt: TGCAGTGCTTTCGACAAAAGGGGAACCTACGAGCAGTACTTC
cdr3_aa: CSAFDKRGTYEQYF

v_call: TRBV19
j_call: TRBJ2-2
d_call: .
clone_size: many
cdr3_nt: TGTGCCAGTAGCATAGGCGGGGAGCTGTTTTTT
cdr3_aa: CASSIGGELFF

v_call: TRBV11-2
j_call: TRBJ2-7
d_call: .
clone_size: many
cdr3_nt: TGTGCCAGCAGCTCCCTGACTAGTTTCTACGAGCAGTACTTC
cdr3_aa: CASSSLTSFYEQYF

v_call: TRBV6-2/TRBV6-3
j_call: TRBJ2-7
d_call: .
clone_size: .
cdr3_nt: TGTGCCAGCAACCCAATGCGGCTTAGCTCCTACGAGCAGTACTTC
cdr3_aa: CASNPMRLSSYEQYF

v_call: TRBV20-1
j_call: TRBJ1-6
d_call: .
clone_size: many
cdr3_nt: TGCAGTGCTAGAGCGGCGGGGGATTCACCCCTCCACTTT
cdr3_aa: CSARAAGDSPLHF

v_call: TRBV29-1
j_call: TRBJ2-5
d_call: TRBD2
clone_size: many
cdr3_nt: TGCAGCGGGAGGACTAGCTCGAGGTATTCAGAGACCCAGTACTTC
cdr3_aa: CSGRTSSRYSETQYF

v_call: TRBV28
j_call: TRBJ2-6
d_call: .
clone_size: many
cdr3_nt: TGTGCCAGCAGTTCCATATCTGGGGCCAACGTCCTGACTTTC
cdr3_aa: CASSSISGANVLTF

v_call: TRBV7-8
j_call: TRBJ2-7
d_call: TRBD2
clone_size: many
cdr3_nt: TGTGCCAGCAGCTACGGCGGTGTGGGACTAGCGGTCCCCTACGAGCAGTACTTC
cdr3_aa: CASSYGGVGLAVPYEQYF

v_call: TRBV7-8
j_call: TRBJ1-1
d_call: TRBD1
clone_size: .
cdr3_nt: TGTGCCAGCAGGCCGACAGGGGTCGCTGAAGCTTTCTTT
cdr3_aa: CASRPTGVAEAFF

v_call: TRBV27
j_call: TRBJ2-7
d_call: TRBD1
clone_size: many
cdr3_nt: TGTGCCAGCAGTCGCTTGGACAGGGTGTACGAGCAGTACTTC
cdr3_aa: CASSRLDRVYEQYF

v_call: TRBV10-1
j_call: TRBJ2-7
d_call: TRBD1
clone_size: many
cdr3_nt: TGCGCCACCCAGACAGGGGGCTTTTACGAGCAGTACTTC
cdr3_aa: CATQTGGFYEQYF

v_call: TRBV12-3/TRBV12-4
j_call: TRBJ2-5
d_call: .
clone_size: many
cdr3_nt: TGTGCCAGCAGATCGACACCCAAAGAGACCCAGTACTTC
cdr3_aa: CASRSTPKETQYF

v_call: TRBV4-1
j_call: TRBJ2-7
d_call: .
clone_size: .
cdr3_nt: TGCGCCAGCAGCCAAGCCCTAGGACCGTACGAGCAGTACTTC
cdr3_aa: CASSQALGPYEQYF

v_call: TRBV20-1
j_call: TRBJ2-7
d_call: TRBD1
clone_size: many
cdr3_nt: TGCAGTGCTCCCGGGACAGGGGGCGATTGGGGCGAGCAGTACTTC
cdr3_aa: CSAPGTGGDWGEQYF

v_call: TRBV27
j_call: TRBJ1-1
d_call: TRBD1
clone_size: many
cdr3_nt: TGTGCCAGCAGTTTTTCACCGGGACAGGGGCGCACTGAAGCTTTCTTT
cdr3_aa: CASSFSPGQGRTEAFF

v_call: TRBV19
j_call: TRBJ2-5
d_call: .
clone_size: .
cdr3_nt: TGTGCCAGTAGTGGCTTCCATGAGACCCAGTACTTC
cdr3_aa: CASSGFHETQYF

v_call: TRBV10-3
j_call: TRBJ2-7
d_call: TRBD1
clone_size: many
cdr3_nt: TGTGCCATCAGTGAGCTTTCCACGGGACAGTCGGGGTACGAGCAGTACTTC
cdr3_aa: CAISELSTGQSGYEQYF

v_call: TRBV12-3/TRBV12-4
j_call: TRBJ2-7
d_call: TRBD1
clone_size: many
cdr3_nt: TGTGCCAGCAGTAATTCCGACAGGGGACGGGACGAGCAGTACTTC
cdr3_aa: CASSNSDRGRDEQYF

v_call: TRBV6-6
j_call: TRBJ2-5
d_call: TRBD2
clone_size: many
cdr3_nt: TGTGCCAGCAGTTACTATGGGGGGGAGCAAGAGACCCAGTACTTC
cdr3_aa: CASSYYGGEQETQYF

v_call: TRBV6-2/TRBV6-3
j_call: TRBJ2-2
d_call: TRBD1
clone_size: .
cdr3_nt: TGTGCCAGCAGTCCCGGGGACAGCAGAACCGGGGAGCTGTTTTTT
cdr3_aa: CASSPGDSRTGELFF

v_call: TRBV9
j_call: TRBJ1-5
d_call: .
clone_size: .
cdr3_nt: TGTGCCAGCAGCGTAGCTCCGGGGGCAAGTCAGCCCCAGCATTTT
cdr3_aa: CASSVAPGASQPQHF

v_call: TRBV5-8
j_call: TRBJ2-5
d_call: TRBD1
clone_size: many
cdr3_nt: TGTGCCAGCAGCTTGGACAGGGGGAGGGAGACCCAGTACTTC
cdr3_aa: CASSLDRGRETQYF

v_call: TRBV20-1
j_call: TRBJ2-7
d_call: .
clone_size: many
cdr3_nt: TGCAGTGCTAGATCCCGACTATCCTACGAGCAGTACTTC
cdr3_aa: CSARSRLSYEQYF

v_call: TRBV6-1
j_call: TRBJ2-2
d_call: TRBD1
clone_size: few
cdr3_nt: TGTGCCAGCAGTCGGACAGGAGCCACCGGGGAGCTGTTTTTT
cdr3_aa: CASSRTGATGELFF

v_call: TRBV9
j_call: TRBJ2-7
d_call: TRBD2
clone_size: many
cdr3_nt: TGTGCCAGCAGCCCCCGACTAGCCACCGGCGAGCAGTACTTC
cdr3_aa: CASSPRLATGEQYF

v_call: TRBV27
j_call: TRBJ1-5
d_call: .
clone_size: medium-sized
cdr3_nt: TGTGCCAGCAGTTTATTCGGGCAGACCAATCAGCCCCAGCATTTT
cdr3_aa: CASSLFGQTNQPQHF

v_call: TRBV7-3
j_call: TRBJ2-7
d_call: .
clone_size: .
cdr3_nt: TGTGCCAGCAGCTCCCACCTTTCGGCCGAGCAGTACTTC
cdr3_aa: CASSSHLSAEQYF

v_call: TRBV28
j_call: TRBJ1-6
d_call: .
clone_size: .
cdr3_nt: TGTGCCAGCAGCCTGACTCGCACAGGGAGCTATAATTCACCCCTCCACTTT
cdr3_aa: CASSLTRTGSYNSPLHF

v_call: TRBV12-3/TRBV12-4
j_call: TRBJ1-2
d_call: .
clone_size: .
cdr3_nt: TGTGCCAGCAGTTCCACCGGGGGAGGCTACACCTTC
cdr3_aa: CASSSTGGGYTF

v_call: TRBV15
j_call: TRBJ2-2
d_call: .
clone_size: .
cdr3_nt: TGTGCCACCAGCACCTCGGCCGGGGAGCTGTTTTTT
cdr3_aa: CATSTSAGELFF

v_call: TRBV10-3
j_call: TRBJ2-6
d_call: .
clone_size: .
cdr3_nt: TGTGCCATCAGCGCGGTAGGGCAGAGCTCTGGGGCCAACGTCCTGACTTTC
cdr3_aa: CAISAVGQSSGANVLTF

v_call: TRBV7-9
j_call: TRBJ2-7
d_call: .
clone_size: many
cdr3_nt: TGTGCCAGCAGCTTTGATACGTCAGGGATCTACGAGCAGTACTTC
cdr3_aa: CASSFDTSGIYEQYF

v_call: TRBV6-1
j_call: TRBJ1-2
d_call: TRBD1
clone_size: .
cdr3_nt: TGTGCCAGCAGAAAGGACAGGGCGGACTATGGCTACACCTTC
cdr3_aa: CASRKDRADYGYTF

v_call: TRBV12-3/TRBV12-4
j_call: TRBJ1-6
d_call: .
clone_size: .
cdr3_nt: TGTGCCAGCAGTTTAGGAGTGGGGAGGGTTTCACCCCTCCACTTT
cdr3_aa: CASSLGVGRVSPLHF

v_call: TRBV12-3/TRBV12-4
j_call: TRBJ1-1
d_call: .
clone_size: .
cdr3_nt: TGTGCCAGCAGTCGAAAGACAGGGAACACTGAAGCTTTCTTT
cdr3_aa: CASSRKTGNTEAFF

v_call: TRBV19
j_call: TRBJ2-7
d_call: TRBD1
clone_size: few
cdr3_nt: TGTGCCAGCAGGGAGACAGGGGGCTCCTACGAGCAGTACTTC
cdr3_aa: CASRETGGSYEQYF

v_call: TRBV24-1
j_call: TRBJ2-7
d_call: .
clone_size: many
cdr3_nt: TGTGCCACCAGTGATCCAACGGAGGGGTTGGGAGAGCAGTACTTC
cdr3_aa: CATSDPTEGLGEQYF

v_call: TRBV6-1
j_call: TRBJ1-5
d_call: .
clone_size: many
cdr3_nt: TGTGCCAGCACCAATAATGGGAAGGGAATGGTGCAGCCCCAGCATTTT
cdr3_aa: CASTNNGKGMVQPQHF

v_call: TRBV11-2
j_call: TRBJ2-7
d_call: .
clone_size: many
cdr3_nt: TGTGCCAGCATCATGGGACGGAGCTCCTACGAGCAGTACTTC
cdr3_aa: CASIMGRSSYEQYF

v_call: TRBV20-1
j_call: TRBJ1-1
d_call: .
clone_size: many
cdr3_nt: TGCAGTGCTAGTACCGGGACAACGAACACTGAAGCTTTCTTT
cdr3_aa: CSASTGTTNTEAFF

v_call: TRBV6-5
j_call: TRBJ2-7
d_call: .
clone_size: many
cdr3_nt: TGTGCCAGCAGTTATAAGGGCTACCCATCCTACGAGCAGTACTTC
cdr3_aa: CASSYKGYPSYEQYF

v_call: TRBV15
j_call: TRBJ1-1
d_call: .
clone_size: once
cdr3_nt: TGTGCCACCAGCAGAGGCTACGGGAACACTGAAGCTTTCTTT
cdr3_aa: CATSRGYGNTEAFF